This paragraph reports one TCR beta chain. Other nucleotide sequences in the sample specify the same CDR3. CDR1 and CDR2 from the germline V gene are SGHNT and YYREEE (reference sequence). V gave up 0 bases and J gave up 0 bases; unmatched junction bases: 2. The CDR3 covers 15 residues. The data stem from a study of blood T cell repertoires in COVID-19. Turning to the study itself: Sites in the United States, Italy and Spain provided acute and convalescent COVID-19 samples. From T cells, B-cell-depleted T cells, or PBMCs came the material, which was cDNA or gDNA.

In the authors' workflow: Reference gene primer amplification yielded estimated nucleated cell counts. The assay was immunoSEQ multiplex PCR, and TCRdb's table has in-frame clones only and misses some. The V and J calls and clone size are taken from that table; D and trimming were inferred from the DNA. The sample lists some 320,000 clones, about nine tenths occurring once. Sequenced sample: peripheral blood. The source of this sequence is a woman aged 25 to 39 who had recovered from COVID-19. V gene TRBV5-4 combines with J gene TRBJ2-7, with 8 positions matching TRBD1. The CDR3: CASSLAGTGSYEQYF. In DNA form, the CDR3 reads TGTGCCAGCAGCTTGGCGGGGACAGGCTCCTACGAGCAGTACTTC.